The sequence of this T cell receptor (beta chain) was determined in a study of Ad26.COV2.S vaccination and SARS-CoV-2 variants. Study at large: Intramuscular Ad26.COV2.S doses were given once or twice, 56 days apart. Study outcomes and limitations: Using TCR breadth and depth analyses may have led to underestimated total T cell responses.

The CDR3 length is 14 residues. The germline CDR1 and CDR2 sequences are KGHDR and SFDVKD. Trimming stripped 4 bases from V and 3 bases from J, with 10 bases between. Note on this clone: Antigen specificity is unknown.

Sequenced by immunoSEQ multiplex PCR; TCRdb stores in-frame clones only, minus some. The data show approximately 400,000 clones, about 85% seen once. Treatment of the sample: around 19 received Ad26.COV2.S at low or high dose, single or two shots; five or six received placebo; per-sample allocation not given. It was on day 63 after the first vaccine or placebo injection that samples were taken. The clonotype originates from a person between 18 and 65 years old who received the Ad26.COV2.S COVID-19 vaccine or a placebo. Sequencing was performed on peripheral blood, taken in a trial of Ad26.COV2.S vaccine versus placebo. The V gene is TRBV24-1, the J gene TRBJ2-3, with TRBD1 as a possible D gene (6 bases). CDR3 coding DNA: TGTGCCACCAGTGAGTCAGGGGTTACAGATACGCAGTATTTT. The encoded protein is CATSESGVTDTQYF.